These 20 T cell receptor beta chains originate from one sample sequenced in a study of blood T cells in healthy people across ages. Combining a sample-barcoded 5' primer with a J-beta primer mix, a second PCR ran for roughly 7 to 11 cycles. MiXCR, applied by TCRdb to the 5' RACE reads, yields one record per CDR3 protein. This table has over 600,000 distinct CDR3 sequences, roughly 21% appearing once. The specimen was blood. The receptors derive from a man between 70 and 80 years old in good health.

Here the CDR3 reads CASSLMGRGSSGANVLTF. CDR3 coding DNA: TGTGCCAGCAGTTTAATGGGACGCGGCAGCTCTGGGGCCAACGTCCTGACTTTC. This chain uses TRBV28 with TRBJ2-6; D tentatively fits TRBD1 or TRBD2 (5 bases each). The length of the CDR3 is 18 residues. Trimming left V 2 bases short and J 0 bases short, with 14 bases between. Germline values: CDR1 MDHEN, CDR2 SYDVKM.

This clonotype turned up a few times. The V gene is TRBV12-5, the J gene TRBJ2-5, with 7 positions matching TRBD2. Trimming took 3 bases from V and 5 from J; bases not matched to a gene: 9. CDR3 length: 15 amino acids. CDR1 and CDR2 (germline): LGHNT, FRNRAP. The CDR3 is CASGFGGSGEETQYF. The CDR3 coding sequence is TGTGCTAGTGGTTTTGGCGGGAGTGGTGAGGAGACCCAGTACTTC.

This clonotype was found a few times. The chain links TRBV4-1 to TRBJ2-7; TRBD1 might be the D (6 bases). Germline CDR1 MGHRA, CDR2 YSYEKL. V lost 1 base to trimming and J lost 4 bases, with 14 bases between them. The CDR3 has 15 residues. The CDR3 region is CASSQVPTGRYEQYF. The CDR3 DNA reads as TGCGCCAGCAGCCAAGTACCCACAGGGCGATACGAGCAGTACTTC.

The CDR3 loop reads CASRRTPTGELFF. For the CDR3, the DNA is TGTGCCAGCAGAAGGACCCCCACCGGGGAGCTGTTTTTT. V is TRBV27 and J is TRBJ2-2; D is ambiguous. The CDR3 has 13 residues. V lost 6 bases and J lost 4, with 9 bases in between. CDR1 is MNHEY and CDR2 is SMNVEV in the germline V gene (reference sequence).

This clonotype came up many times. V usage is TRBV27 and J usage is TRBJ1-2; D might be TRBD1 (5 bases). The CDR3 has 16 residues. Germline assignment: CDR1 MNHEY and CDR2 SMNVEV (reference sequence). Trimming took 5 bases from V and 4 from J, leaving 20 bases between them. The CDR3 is CASSPRGGLNVYGYTF. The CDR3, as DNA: TGTGCCAGCAGTCCCCGGGGGGGGTTGAACGTCTATGGCTACACCTTC.

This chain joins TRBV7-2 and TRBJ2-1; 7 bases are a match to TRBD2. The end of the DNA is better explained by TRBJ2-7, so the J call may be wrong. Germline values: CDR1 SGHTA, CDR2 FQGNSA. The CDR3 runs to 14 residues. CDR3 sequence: CASSLFVRGGEQYF. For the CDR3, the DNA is TGTGCCAGCAGCTTATTTGTACGGGGAGGGGAGCAGTACTTC.

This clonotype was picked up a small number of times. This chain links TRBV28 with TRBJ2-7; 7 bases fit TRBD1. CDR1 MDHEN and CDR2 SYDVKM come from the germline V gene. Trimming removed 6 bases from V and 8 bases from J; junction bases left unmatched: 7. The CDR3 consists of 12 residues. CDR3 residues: CASSKTGYQQYF. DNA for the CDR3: TGTGCCAGCAGCAAGACAGGGTATCAGCAGTACTTC.

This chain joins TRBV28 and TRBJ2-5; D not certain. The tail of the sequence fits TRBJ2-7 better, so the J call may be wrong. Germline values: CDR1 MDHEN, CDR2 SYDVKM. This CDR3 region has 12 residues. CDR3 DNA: TGTGCCAGTGGACGTTCAAAGTACGAGCAGTACTTC. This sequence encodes CASGRSKYEQYF.

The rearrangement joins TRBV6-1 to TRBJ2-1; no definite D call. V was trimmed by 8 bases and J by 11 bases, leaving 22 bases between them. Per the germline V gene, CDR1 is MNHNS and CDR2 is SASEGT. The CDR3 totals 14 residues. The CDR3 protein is CASRALPSLNKQFF. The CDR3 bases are TGTGCCAGCCGGGCACTACCCTCTCTCAACAAGCAGTTCTTC.

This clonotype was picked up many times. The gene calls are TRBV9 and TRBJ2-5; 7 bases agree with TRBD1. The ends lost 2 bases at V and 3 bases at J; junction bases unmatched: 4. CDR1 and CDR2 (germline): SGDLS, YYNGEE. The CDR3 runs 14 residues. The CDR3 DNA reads TGTGCCAGCAGCGTGAGGGACAGCAAAGAGACCCAGTACTTC. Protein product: CASSVRDSKETQYF.

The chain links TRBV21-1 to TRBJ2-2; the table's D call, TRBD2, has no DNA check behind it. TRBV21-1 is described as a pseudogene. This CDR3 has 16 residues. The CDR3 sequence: CASSKQHTSLKRELFF. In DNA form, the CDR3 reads TGTGCCAGCAGCAAACAACATACTAGCCTAAAAAGGGAGCTGTTTTTT.

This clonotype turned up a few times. The CDR3 spells CSARGPYEQYF. CDR3 sequence (DNA): TGCAGTGCTAGAGGCCCCTACGAGCAGTACTTC. The chain carries TRBV20-1 and TRBJ2-1; no definite D call. The closer fit of TRBJ2-7 to the DNA end suggests the J call may be wrong. Germline V gives CDR1 DFQATT, CDR2 SNEGSKA (reference sequence). This CDR3 is 11 amino acids long.

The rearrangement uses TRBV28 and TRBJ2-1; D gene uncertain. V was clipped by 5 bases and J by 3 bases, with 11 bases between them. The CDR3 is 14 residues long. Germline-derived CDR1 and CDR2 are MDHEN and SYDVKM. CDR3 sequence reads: CASSPIDGYNEQFF. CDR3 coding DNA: TGTGCCAGCAGTCCAATCGACGGCTACAATGAGCAGTTCTTC.

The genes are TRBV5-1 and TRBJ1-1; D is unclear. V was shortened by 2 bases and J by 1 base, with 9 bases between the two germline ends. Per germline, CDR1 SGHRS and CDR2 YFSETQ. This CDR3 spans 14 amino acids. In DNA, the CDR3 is TGCGCCAGCAGCTTTATACAGACGAACACTGAAGCTTTCTTT. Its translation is CASSFIQTNTEAFF. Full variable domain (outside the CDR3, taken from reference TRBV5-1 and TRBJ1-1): KAGVTQTPRYLIKTRGQQVTLSCSPISGHRSVSWYQQTPGQGLQFLFEYFSETQRNKGNFPGRFSGRQFSNSRSEMNVSTLELGDSALYLCASSFIQTNTEAFFGQGTRLTVV.

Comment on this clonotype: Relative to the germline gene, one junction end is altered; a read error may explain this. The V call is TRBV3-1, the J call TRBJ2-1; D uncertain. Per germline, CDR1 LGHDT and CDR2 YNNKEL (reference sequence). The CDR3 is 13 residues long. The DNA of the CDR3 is TGTACCAGCAGCTCCCAAACCTACAATGAGCAGTTCTTC. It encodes CTSSSQTYNEQFF.

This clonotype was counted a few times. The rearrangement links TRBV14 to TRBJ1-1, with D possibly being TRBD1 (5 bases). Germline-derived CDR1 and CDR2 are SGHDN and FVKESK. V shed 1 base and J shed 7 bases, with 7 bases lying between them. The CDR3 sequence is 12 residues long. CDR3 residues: CASSQGQFEAFF. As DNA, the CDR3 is TGTGCCAGCAGCCAAGGACAGTTTGAAGCTTTCTTT. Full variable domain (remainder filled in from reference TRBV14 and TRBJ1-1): EAGVTQFPSHSVIEKGQTVTLRCDPISGHDNLYWYRRVMGKEIKFLLHFVKESKQDESGMPNNRFLAERTGGTYSTLKVQPAELEDSGVYFCASSQGQFEAFFGQGTRLTVV.

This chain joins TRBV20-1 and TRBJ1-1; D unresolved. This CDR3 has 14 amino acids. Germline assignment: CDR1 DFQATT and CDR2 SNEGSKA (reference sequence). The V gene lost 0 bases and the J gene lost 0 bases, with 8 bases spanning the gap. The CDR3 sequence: CSARDARLNTEAFF. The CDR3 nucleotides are TGCAGTGCTAGAGATGCCCGATTGAACACTGAAGCTTTCTTT.

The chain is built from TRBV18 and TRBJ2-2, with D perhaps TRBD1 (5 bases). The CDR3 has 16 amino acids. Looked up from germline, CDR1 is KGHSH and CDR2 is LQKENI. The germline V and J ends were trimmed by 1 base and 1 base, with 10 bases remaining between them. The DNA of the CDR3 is TGTGCCAGCTCACCACTTTCAGGGTTGAACACCGGGGAGCTGTTTTTT. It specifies CASSPLSGLNTGELFF.

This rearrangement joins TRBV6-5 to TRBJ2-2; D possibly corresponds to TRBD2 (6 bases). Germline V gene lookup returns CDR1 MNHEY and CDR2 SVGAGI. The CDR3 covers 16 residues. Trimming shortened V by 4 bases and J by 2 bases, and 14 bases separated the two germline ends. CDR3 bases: TGTGCCAGCAGTTTTAATGGCGGGGTCAACACCGGGGAGCTGTTTTTT. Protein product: CASSFNGGVNTGELFF.

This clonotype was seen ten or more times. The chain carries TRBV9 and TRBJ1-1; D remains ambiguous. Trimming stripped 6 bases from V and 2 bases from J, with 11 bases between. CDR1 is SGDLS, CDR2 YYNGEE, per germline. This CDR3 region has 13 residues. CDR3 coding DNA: TGTGCCAGCACCTCCGGGAGCAACACTGAAGCTTTCTTT. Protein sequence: CASTSGSNTEAFF. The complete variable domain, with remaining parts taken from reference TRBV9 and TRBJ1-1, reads DSGVTQTPKHLITATGQRVTLRCSPRSGDLSVYWYQQSLDQGLQFLIQYYNGEERAKGNILERFSAQQFPDLHSELNLSSLELGDSALYFCASTSGSNTEAFFGQGTRLTVV.